This T cell receptor (beta chain) comes out of a study of blood T cell repertoires in COVID-19. About the study: Samples taken during acute and convalescent COVID-19 were collected in the United States, Italy and Spain. Sample material is recorded as cDNA or gDNA derived from T cells, B-cell-depleted T cells, or PBMCs.

Those enrolled in Seattle joined during active infection and were followed longitudinally afterward. Per the authors' pipeline: Nucleated cell number was recorded as an estimate derived from reference gene primer amplification. Sequencing was performed with immunoSEQ multiplex PCR; in TCRdb, only in-frame clones are kept and a portion is missing. That table furnishes V, J and clone size, whereas the DNA furnished D and trimming. The repertoire includes tens of thousands of clones, around 90% of them detected once, and approximately 0.56% sits in the top ten. This CDR3 spans 15 amino acids. Trimming took 0 bases from V and 7 from J; bases not matched to a gene: 9. Looked up from germline, CDR1 is SGDLS and CDR2 is YYNGEE.

J is TRBJ2-7 and V is TRBV9; 8 bases match TRBD2. This receptor was taken from a man aged 50 to 60 with COVID-19, enrolled during active disease. The source material was peripheral blood. CDR3 DNA: TGTGCCAGCAGCGTAGGTCCAGCGGGAGCGAGTGAGCAGTACTTC. It codes for CASSVGPAGASEQYF.